The 12 T cell receptor beta chains presented below share a single source sample, sequenced in a study of blood T cell repertoires in COVID-19. Clones were read by immunoSEQ multiplex PCR, and TCRdb kept only the in-frame ones, dropping some. This table holds around 100,000 clones, about 91% found once. Sample: peripheral blood. The receptor set was obtained from a human donor in a cohort sampled during active COVID-19.

V and J are TRBV5-1 and TRBJ1-4; D possibly corresponds to TRBD1 (5 bases). Germline CDR1 reads SGHRS; CDR2 reads YFSETQ. This CDR3 has 13 residues. V dropped 6 bases and J dropped 5 bases, with 11 bases sitting between them. The CDR3 DNA reads TGCGCCAGCATGGCGGGGCCCAATGAAAAACTGTTTTTT. The encoded protein is CASMAGPNEKLFF.

This clone was found a few times. This chain joins TRBV5-1 and TRBJ2-2, with D perhaps matching TRBD1 (5 bases). The CDR3 loop spans 15 amino acids. The germline V gene has CDR1 SGHRS and CDR2 YFSETQ. The ends were cut back, 0 bases at V and 6 bases at J, with 12 bases in the middle. This CDR3 is CASSLVYRGSGELFF. The CDR3 DNA reads TGCGCCAGCAGCTTGGTCTATAGGGGATCCGGGGAGCTGTTTTTT.

The CDR3 nucleotides read TGCGCCAGCAGCTCCGGACAGCCGAATTCACCCCTCCACTTT. Its protein is CASSSGQPNSPLHF. The V call is TRBV5-1, the J call TRBJ1-6; weak D call: TRBD1 (6 bases). Germline CDR1 is SGHRS and CDR2 is YFSETQ. Trimming removed 3 bases at V and 7 bases at J, with 11 bases between. The CDR3 has 14 amino acids.

The chain couples TRBV3-1 (or the pseudogene TRBV3-2) to TRBJ2-5; TRBD1 aligns across 12 bases. The germline gives CDR1 LGHDT, CDR2 YNNKEL (reference sequence). The CDR3 runs to 17 residues. Trimming removed 4 bases from V and 1 base from J; junction bases left unmatched: 7. CDR3 in DNA: TGTGCCAGCAGCCCCAGGGACAGGGGGCCCCGCCAAGAGACCCAGTACTTC. Protein: CASSPRDRGPRQETQYF.

This clone occurred a few times. The chain employs TRBV25-1 and TRBJ1-5, with 7 bases matching TRBD1. The CDR3 sequence is 15 residues long. CDR1 MGHDK and CDR2 SYGVNS come from the germline V gene. With V trimmed by 8 bases and J by 1 base, 8 bases remained unmatched. CDR3 region: CASRRQGRSNQPQHF. CDR3 nucleotides: TGTGCCAGCCGTAGACAGGGACGGAGCAATCAGCCCCAGCATTTT. Full variable domain (remainder filled in from reference TRBV25-1 and TRBJ1-5): EADIYQTPRYLVIGTGKKITLECSQTMGHDKMYWYQQDPGMELHLIHYSYGVNSTEKGDLSSESTVSRIRTEHFPLTLESARPSHTSQYLCASRRQGRSNQPQHFGDGTRLSIL.

This sequence joins TRBV19 and TRBJ1-5; D may be TRBD1 (5 bases). Trimming shortened V by 0 bases and J by 1 base, and 10 bases separated the two germline ends. From germline, CDR1 is LNHDA and CDR2 SQIVND (reference sequence). This CDR3 is 16 amino acids long. Here the CDR3 reads CASSIEGARSNQPQHF. CDR3 nucleotides: TGTGCCAGTAGTATAGAAGGGGCGCGAAGCAATCAGCCCCAGCATTTT.

The chain uses TRBV5-1 and TRBJ2-5, with TRBD1 matching 7 bases. Germline V CDR1 and CDR2: SGHRS, YFSETQ. V shed 4 bases, J shed 5 bases, and the junction held 8 bases outside the gene matches. This CDR3 spans 14 amino acids. This chain's CDR3 is CASSQQGNGETQYF. The CDR3 DNA reads as TGCGCCAGCAGCCAACAGGGGAATGGGGAGACCCAGTACTTC.

This clone was counted once. The V and J genes are TRBV2 and TRBJ2-3; 8 bases are a match to TRBD1. This CDR3 comprises 14 residues. J was trimmed by 4 bases and V by 6 bases; bases with no gene match: 6. The germline gives CDR1 SNHLY, CDR2 FYNNEI. CDR3 sequence: CASRVGQGADTQYF. The CDR3 DNA sequence: TGTGCCAGCAGGGTCGGACAGGGCGCAGATACGCAGTATTTT.

The chain has TRBV6-2 or TRBV6-3 and TRBJ2-4; 8 bases map to TRBD1. There are 16 residues in the CDR3. Trimming cost V 4 bases and J 6 bases; bases outside gene matches: 11. The germline V gene encodes CDR1 MNHEY and CDR2 SVGEGT. The CDR3 sequence is CASSSYEQGGGNIQYF. In nucleotides, the CDR3 is TGTGCCAGCAGTTCATATGAACAGGGGGGAGGAAACATTCAGTACTTC.

About this clone: Within the sample, other DNA sequences also encode this same CDR3. This sequence joins TRBV19 and TRBJ2-7; no clear D. Deletions cut 4 bases from V and 3 bases from J, with 7 bases between. The germline V gene encodes CDR1 LNHDA and CDR2 SQIVND (reference sequence). The CDR3 extends over 12 amino acids. The CDR3 spells CASSSGNYEQYF. The CDR3 bases are TGTGCCAGTAGTAGCGGAAACTACGAGCAGTACTTC.

J is TRBJ2-1 and V is TRBV6-6; the D gene is possibly TRBD2 (5 bases). V was clipped by 6 bases and J by 4 bases, with 19 bases between them. CDR1 and CDR2 (germline): MNHNY, SVGAGI (reference sequence). CDR3 length: 16 amino acids. As DNA, the CDR3 is TGTGCCAGCAGCCCACCAGCGGTTATCGGGTACAATGAGCAGTTCTTC. This gives the protein CASSPPAVIGYNEQFF.

The rearrangement uses TRBV7-2 and TRBJ2-5; D possibly corresponds to TRBD2 (6 bases). The V and J ends lost 4 bases and 5 bases respectively, with 11 bases between them. The V gene's germline CDR1 is SGHTA and CDR2 FQGNSA. The CDR3 has 13 residues. CDR3 bases: TGTGCCAGCAGCTCTCGGGAGTTGGAGACCCAGTACTTC. Its protein is CASSSRELETQYF.